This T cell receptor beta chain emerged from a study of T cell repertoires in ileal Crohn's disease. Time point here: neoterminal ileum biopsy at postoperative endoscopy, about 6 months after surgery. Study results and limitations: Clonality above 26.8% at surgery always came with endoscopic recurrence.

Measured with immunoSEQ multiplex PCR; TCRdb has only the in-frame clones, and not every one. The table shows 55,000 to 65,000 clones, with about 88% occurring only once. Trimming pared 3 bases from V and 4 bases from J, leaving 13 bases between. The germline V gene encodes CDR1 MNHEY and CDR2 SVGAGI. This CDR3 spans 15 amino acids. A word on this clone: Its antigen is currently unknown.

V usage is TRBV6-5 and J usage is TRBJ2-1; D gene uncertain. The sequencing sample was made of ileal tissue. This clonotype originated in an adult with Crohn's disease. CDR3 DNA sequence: TGTGCCAGCAGTTATGTCCGCGACACATACAATGAGCAGTTCTTC. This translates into CASSYVRDTYNEQFF.